Included here is one T cell receptor beta chain sequence, with context. The sample originates from a study of blood T cell repertoires in COVID-19. Germline lookup yields CDR1 SGHVS and CDR2 FNYEAQ. V lost 5 bases and J lost 2; bases outside the gene matches: 10. CDR3 length equals 16 residues. TCRdb keeps only in-frame clones here, not all; method: immunoSEQ multiplex PCR. The data hold around 100,000 clones, with approximately 89% observed a single time. The chain combines TRBV7-6 with TRBJ2-7; 9 bases are a match to TRBD1. This receptor was taken from an elderly woman in a cohort sampled during active COVID-19. The sequencing sample was made of peripheral blood. CDR3 DNA sequence: TGTGCCAGCAGCCCGGGACAGGGTTTGGGGCCCTACGAGCAGTACTTC. Its protein product is CASSPGQGLGPYEQYF.